One and the same sample provided the 5 T cell receptor beta chains below, sequenced in a study of T-cell reconstitution after alpha-beta-depleted transplantation in children. Unique molecular identifiers were built into the TCRbeta library. MiXCR was run by TCRdb on the PCR reads, yielding one entry per CDR3 protein. The top ten clones hold over 2% of a sample with fewer than 700,000 distinct CDR3 sequences, roughly 13% of them seen once. Here the sequenced sample was PBMCs, mostly from graft donor cells, taken 360 days after TCRalphabeta/CD19-depleted stem cell transplant. All receptors derive from a male patient between 10 and 17 years old who had a stem cell transplant for acute myeloid leukemia, so the T cells may come from the graft donor.

This clonotype was recorded many times. The chain couples TRBV28 to TRBJ1-1, with unresolved D. Looked up from germline, CDR1 is MDHEN and CDR2 is SYDVKM. The CDR3 totals 13 residues. Trimming shortened V by 5 bases and J by 11 bases, and 18 bases separated the two germline ends. The CDR3 loop is CASSPLPGKEAFF. CDR3 nucleotides: TGTGCCAGCAGTCCTCTTCCGGGAAAGGAGGCTTTCTTT.

The J gene is TRBJ2-7, the V gene TRBV29-1; 9 bases are shared with TRBD1. Germline assignment: CDR1 SQVTM and CDR2 ANQGSEA. Trimming cost V 3 bases and J 5 bases; bases outside gene matches: 11. The CDR3 is 15 residues long. In nucleotides, the CDR3 is TGCAGCGTTGAGCCACAGGGGGCGCGAGTTAACGAGCAGTACTTC. This sequence encodes CSVEPQGARVNEQYF.

The chain couples TRBV12-3 or TRBV12-4 to TRBJ2-5; 11 bases are shared with TRBD2. V dropped 5 bases and J dropped 4; count of bases not matched to a gene: 12. This CDR3 comprises 17 residues. The CDR3, as DNA: TGTGCCAGCAGTCTGGGCCGACTAGCGGGGAGAAGAGAGACCCAGTACTTC. This codes for CASSLGRLAGRRETQYF.

This chain uses TRBV7-6 with TRBJ2-1, with 12 bases matching TRBD2. Germline values: CDR1 SGHVS, CDR2 FNYEAQ. V was clipped by 3 bases and J by 8 bases; unmatched bases: 5. The CDR3 is 15 residues long. The CDR3 bases are TGTGCCAGCAGCTTCCTAGCGGGAGGGCCCGATGAGCAGTTCTTC. Translating it yields CASSFLAGGPDEQFF. The full variable domain, its missing parts supplied by reference TRBV7-6 and TRBJ2-1, is GAGVSQSPRYKVTKRGQDVALRCDPISGHVSLYWYRQALGQGPEFLTYFNYEAQQDKSGLPNDRFSAERPEGSISTLTIQRTEQRDSAMYRCASSFLAGGPDEQFFGPGTRLTVL.

This clonotype was counted only a few times. The chain joins TRBV4-3 to TRBJ2-7, with 8 nucleotides matching TRBD1. The CDR3 loop spans 15 amino acids. The V and J ends lost 4 bases and 3 bases, in that order; junction bases with no gene match: 8. Germline V lookup: CDR1 LGHNA, CDR2 YSLEER. CDR3 loop: CASSLITGGFYEQYF. The DNA of the CDR3 is TGCGCCAGCAGCCTCATAACAGGGGGATTCTACGAGCAGTACTTC.